Listed below are T cell receptor beta chains from one sample, sequenced in a study of blood T cell repertoires in COVID-19. Sequencing used immunoSEQ multiplex PCR; TCRdb keeps in-frame clones, though not all of them. The repertoire includes about 270,000 clones, around 89% of them detected once, and 4% sits in the top ten. Input material: peripheral blood. All receptors come from a man in his sixties who had recovered from COVID-19. Both conserved end residues are part of each CDR3. Each record gives: V gene, D gene, J gene, clone size, CDR3 protein, CDR3 DNA. The D gene is left open where the match is weak. Size is omitted from some rows. Given values are once, few, many or a class for expanded clones.

>TRBV25-1|NA|TRBJ2-7|NA
CASSEVDGRGQYF
TGTGCCAGCAGTGAAGTAGACGGGCGGGGGCAGTACTTC
>TRBV6-5|TRBD2|TRBJ2-7|once
CASAPPGGDEQYF
TGTGCCAGCGCCCCTCCGGGAGGCGACGAGCAGTACTTC
>TRBV19|NA|TRBJ2-4|NA
CASSSGVTKNIQYF
TGTGCCAGTAGTTCAGGGGTGACCAAAAACATTCAGTACTTC
>TRBV5-4|TRBD1|TRBJ1-6|NA
CASSSLTGANSPLHF
TGTGCCAGCAGCTCGCTCACAGGGGCCAATTCACCCCTCCACTTT
>TRBV2|NA|TRBJ1-5|few
CASSERDYSNQPQHF
TGTGCCAGCAGTGAGAGAGATTATAGCAATCAGCCCCAGCATTTT
>TRBV11-2|TRBD1|TRBJ1-2|NA
CASSPWQGDYTF
TGTGCCAGCAGCCCCTGGCAGGGGGACTACACCTTC
>TRBV5-4|NA|TRBJ1-1|few
CASSPPRANTEAFF
TGTGCCAGCAGCCCCCCTCGAGCCAACACTGAAGCTTTCTTT
>TRBV19|NA|TRBJ1-2|NA
CASSIVAGDGYTF
TGTGCCAGTAGTATAGTGGCAGGGGATGGCTACACCTTC
>TRBV5-3|NA|TRBJ2-7|NA
CARSLEDSQTPPYEQYF
TGTGCCAGAAGCTTGGAAGATTCGCAAACACCCCCCTACGAGCAGTACTTC
>TRBV6-6|NA|TRBJ2-1|NA
CASSSRTGGTYNEQFF
TGTGCCAGCAGTTCCCGGACAGGCGGGACCTACAATGAGCAGTTCTTC
>TRBV5-1|TRBD1|TRBJ1-1|NA
CASSPDQGARLTEAFF
TGCGCCAGCAGCCCGGACCAGGGGGCAAGATTAACTGAAGCTTTCTTT
>TRBV18|NA|TRBJ1-1|NA
CASSPPGGIGNTEAFF
TGTGCCAGCTCACCGCCCGGCGGAATTGGGAACACTGAAGCTTTCTTT
>TRBV3-1/TRBV3-2|TRBD1|TRBJ2-3|NA
CASSQGGGTGSTDTQYF
TGTGCCAGCAGCCAAGGAGGGGGGACAGGGAGCACAGATACGCAGTATTTT
>TRBV5-1|NA|TRBJ2-5|once
CASSPLGQNQETQYF
TGCGCCAGCAGCCCGCTGGGGCAGAACCAAGAGACCCAGTACTTC
>TRBV4-1|TRBD2|TRBJ2-7|NA
CASSSNSGRTYEQYF
TGCGCCAGCAGCTCCAACTCCGGGAGGACCTACGAGCAGTACTTC
>TRBV4-1|NA|TRBJ1-1|once
CASSQTLNTEAFF
TGCGCCAGCAGCCAAACACTGAACACTGAAGCTTTCTTT
>TRBV13|TRBD2|TRBJ2-1|once
CASSPGTSRYNEQFF
TGTGCCAGCAGCCCGGGGACTAGCAGATACAATGAGCAGTTCTTC
>TRBV19|TRBD2|TRBJ2-1|NA
CASSASSGGQYNEQFF
TGTGCCAGTAGTGCCTCTAGCGGGGGACAGTACAATGAGCAGTTCTTC
>TRBV15|NA|TRBJ1-2|NA
CATRPTGLDNYGYTF
TGTGCCACCAGACCTACAGGGCTGGATAACTATGGCTACACCTTC
>TRBV11-2|NA|TRBJ2-1|NA
CASSQGSRPYNEQFF
TGTGCCAGCAGCCAGGGATCCCGCCCCTACAATGAGCAGTTCTTC
>TRBV5-1|TRBD1|TRBJ1-2|once
CASSLGTGGNGYTF
TGCGCCAGCAGCTTGGGGACAGGGGGAAATGGCTACACCTTC
>TRBV13|NA|TRBJ1-2|NA
CASSLQGDPRPTYYGYTF
TGTGCCAGCAGCTTACAGGGTGACCCCAGGCCCACTTACTATGGCTACACCTTC
>TRBV5-1|NA|TRBJ2-1|few
CASSLGLAASYNEQFF
TGCGCCAGCAGCTTGGGGTTAGCGGCATCCTACAATGAGCAGTTCTTC
>TRBV15|NA|TRBJ1-2|many
CATSREQGSNYGYTF
TGTGCCACCAGCAGAGAGCAGGGGAGCAACTATGGCTACACCTTC